These T cell receptor beta chains were read from a single sample in a study of blood T cell repertoires in COVID-19. The method was immunoSEQ multiplex PCR; TCRdb's version includes in-frame clones alone and lacks a portion of them. The sample includes about 440,000 clones, around 90% of them seen just once. Sequencing used PBMCs or T cells enriched from blood (not recorded which). These receptors were taken from a woman aged 18-35 years with acute COVID-19. Each CDR3 is given with its conserved first and last residue. The D gene is left open where the match is weak. The size of a clone is reported for some rows only, either as once, few or many, or as a class for expanded clones.

abundance: few
v_gene: TRBV3-1/TRBV3-2
d_gene: -
j_gene: TRBJ1-4
CDR3nt: TGTGCCAGCAGCTACGGGGTATATGGACAACTGTTTTTT
CDR3aa: CASSYGVYGQLFF

abundance: -
v_gene: TRBV18
d_gene: -
j_gene: TRBJ2-5
CDR3nt: TGTGCCAGCTCACCACCGTCGGGGGAGACCCAGTACTTC
CDR3aa: CASSPPSGETQYF

abundance: -
v_gene: TRBV28
d_gene: -
j_gene: TRBJ1-5
CDR3nt: TGTGCCAGCAGTTTTTTAGACAGTACATTCTATAGCAATCAGCCCCAGCATTTT
CDR3aa: CASSFLDSTFYSNQPQHF

abundance: -
v_gene: TRBV5-1
d_gene: -
j_gene: TRBJ2-3
CDR3nt: TGCGCCAGCAGCTTGAGCCTAGGGGGGGGCCGGGATACGCAGTATTTT
CDR3aa: CASSLSLGGGRDTQYF

abundance: -
v_gene: TRBV4-3
d_gene: -
j_gene: TRBJ2-7
CDR3nt: TGCGCCAGCAGCCAACAAACCAGGGTTCTATTGTACGAGCAGTACTTC
CDR3aa: CASSQQTRVLLYEQYF

abundance: -
v_gene: TRBV27
d_gene: -
j_gene: TRBJ2-1
CDR3nt: TGTGCCAGCAGTTTGGCAGACAATGAGCAGTTCTTC
CDR3aa: CASSLADNEQFF

abundance: -
v_gene: TRBV3-1/TRBV3-2
d_gene: -
j_gene: TRBJ1-2
CDR3nt: TGTGCCAGCAGCCAAGATACAGCTAACTATGGCTACACCTTC
CDR3aa: CASSQDTANYGYTF

abundance: -
v_gene: TRBV2
d_gene: -
j_gene: TRBJ1-2
CDR3nt: TGTGCCAGCAGTGGTAACGGCGGTGGCTACACCTTC
CDR3aa: CASSGNGGGYTF

abundance: once
v_gene: TRBV7-9
d_gene: TRBD1
j_gene: TRBJ1-3
CDR3nt: TGTGCCAGCAGCTCTACAGGGGCTGGAAACACCATATATTTT
CDR3aa: CASSSTGAGNTIYF

abundance: -
v_gene: TRBV15
d_gene: -
j_gene: TRBJ1-3
CDR3nt: TGTGCCACCAGAAGGGACTTGCCCTCGGGGGCCATATATTTT
CDR3aa: CATRRDLPSGAIYF

abundance: -
v_gene: TRBV3-1/TRBV3-2
d_gene: TRBD2
j_gene: TRBJ2-7
CDR3nt: TGTGCCAGCAGCCACGGGGGGGCAGGCTTCTACGAGCAGTACTTC
CDR3aa: CASSHGGAGFYEQYF

abundance: -
v_gene: TRBV6-5
d_gene: -
j_gene: TRBJ2-1
CDR3nt: TGTGCCAGCAGCAGCGGTTCCTCCTACAATGAGCAGTTCTTC
CDR3aa: CASSSGSSYNEQFF

abundance: -
v_gene: TRBV11-2
d_gene: -
j_gene: TRBJ2-2
CDR3nt: TGTGCCAGCAGGAGCGAGGCCGGGGAGCTGTTTTTT
CDR3aa: CASRSEAGELFF

abundance: -
v_gene: TRBV28
d_gene: TRBD1
j_gene: TRBJ1-6
CDR3nt: TGTGCCAGCAGCCTAGACAGGGTGCCGGCGAAATCACCCCTCCACTTT
CDR3aa: CASSLDRVPAKSPLHF

abundance: -
v_gene: TRBV7-9
d_gene: TRBD2
j_gene: TRBJ2-5
CDR3nt: TGTGCCAGCAGCTTAGGCGGGGGAATCCAAGAGACCCAGTACTTC
CDR3aa: CASSLGGGIQETQYF

abundance: -
v_gene: TRBV5-6
d_gene: TRBD2
j_gene: TRBJ2-1
CDR3nt: TGTGCCAGCAGCTTGGCCCAAGCGGGGGGGTACAATGAGCAGTTCTTC
CDR3aa: CASSLAQAGGYNEQFF

abundance: -
v_gene: TRBV10-1
d_gene: -
j_gene: TRBJ2-3
CDR3nt: TGCGCCAGCAAGGAGGACCACACAGATACGCAGTATTTT
CDR3aa: CASKEDHTDTQYF

abundance: -
v_gene: TRBV10-3
d_gene: TRBD2
j_gene: TRBJ2-7
CDR3nt: TGTGCCATCAGTGAGGTAGCGGGGGTCTACGAGCAGTACTTC
CDR3aa: CAISEVAGVYEQYF

abundance: -
v_gene: TRBV25-1
d_gene: -
j_gene: TRBJ2-3
CDR3nt: TGTGCCAGCAGTGCCCCGACAGGGACTAGCACAGATACGCAGTATTTT
CDR3aa: CASSAPTGTSTDTQYF

abundance: -
v_gene: TRBV4-1
d_gene: -
j_gene: TRBJ2-7
CDR3nt: TGCGCCAGCAGCCAAGACACTAGAGAGTCCTACGAGCAGTACTTC
CDR3aa: CASSQDTRESYEQYF

abundance: -
v_gene: TRBV7-2
d_gene: TRBD1
j_gene: TRBJ1-6
CDR3nt: TGTGCCAGCAGCCAGCGGACAGGCCTGAATTCACCCCTCCACTTT
CDR3aa: CASSQRTGLNSPLHF

abundance: -
v_gene: TRBV18
d_gene: TRBD1
j_gene: TRBJ2-3
CDR3nt: TGTGCCAGCTCACCGGGGGACAGGGGGGCAGATACGCAGTATTTT
CDR3aa: CASSPGDRGADTQYF

abundance: -
v_gene: TRBV12-3/TRBV12-4
d_gene: -
j_gene: TRBJ1-5
CDR3nt: TGTGCCAGCAGTTTAGCCGTGGCTCAGCCCCAGCATTTT
CDR3aa: CASSLAVAQPQHF

abundance: -
v_gene: TRBV6-5
d_gene: TRBD2
j_gene: TRBJ2-1
CDR3nt: TGTGCCAGCAGACTAGCGGGGGTGAATGAGCAGTTCTTC
CDR3aa: CASRLAGVNEQFF

abundance: -
v_gene: TRBV19
d_gene: -
j_gene: TRBJ1-3
CDR3nt: TGTGCCAGTAGTACCTTACAGGGATCTTCTGGAAACACCATATATTTT
CDR3aa: CASSTLQGSSGNTIYF

abundance: -
v_gene: TRBV5-6
d_gene: TRBD1
j_gene: TRBJ2-5
CDR3nt: TGTGCCAGCAGCTTGGCCGGGACAGGATCGGAGACCCAGTACTTC
CDR3aa: CASSLAGTGSETQYF

abundance: -
v_gene: TRBV12-3/TRBV12-4
d_gene: TRBD1
j_gene: TRBJ1-4
CDR3nt: TGTGCCAGCGGGACAGGGAGTCGGGAAAAACTGTTTTTT
CDR3aa: CASGTGSREKLFF

abundance: -
v_gene: TRBV19
d_gene: -
j_gene: TRBJ1-5
CDR3nt: TGTGCCAGCGCCCCGGGAAGCAATCAGCCCCAGCATTTT
CDR3aa: CASAPGSNQPQHF

abundance: -
v_gene: TRBV7-9
d_gene: -
j_gene: TRBJ2-7
CDR3nt: TGTGCCAGCAGCGCCCCTATACAGGGCGGCGACGAGCAGTACTTC
CDR3aa: CASSAPIQGGDEQYF

abundance: -
v_gene: TRBV11-3
d_gene: -
j_gene: TRBJ2-5
CDR3nt: TGTGCCAGCAGCTTAGGGGCCAGCATCCAAGAGACCCAGTACTTC
CDR3aa: CASSLGASIQETQYF

abundance: once
v_gene: TRBV28
d_gene: -
j_gene: TRBJ1-3
CDR3nt: TGTGCCAGCCACCCCGGGACACTCGGAAACACCATATATTTT
CDR3aa: CASHPGTLGNTIYF

abundance: -
v_gene: TRBV6-2/TRBV6-3
d_gene: TRBD2
j_gene: TRBJ2-1
CDR3nt: TGTGCCAGCAGTTACTCGAGGAGCGGGAGGGCCCCAAACAATGAGCAGTTCTTC
CDR3aa: CASSYSRSGRAPNNEQFF

abundance: -
v_gene: TRBV27
d_gene: TRBD1
j_gene: TRBJ2-7
CDR3nt: TGTGCCAGCAGTATGACAGGGTACGAGCAGTACTTC
CDR3aa: CASSMTGYEQYF

abundance: -
v_gene: TRBV10-3
d_gene: -
j_gene: TRBJ2-7
CDR3nt: TGTGCCATATCCGGGAACTACGAGCAGTACTTC
CDR3aa: CAISGNYEQYF

abundance: -
v_gene: TRBV7-9
d_gene: TRBD2
j_gene: TRBJ2-3
CDR3nt: TGTGCCAGCAGCTTAGGCCCACTAGCGGCCACAGATACGCAGTATTTT
CDR3aa: CASSLGPLAATDTQYF

abundance: -
v_gene: TRBV5-4
d_gene: -
j_gene: TRBJ1-2
CDR3nt: TGTGCCAGCAGCTTGGAGGGCGCGGGCTATGGCTACACCTTC
CDR3aa: CASSLEGAGYGYTF

abundance: -
v_gene: TRBV5-5
d_gene: -
j_gene: TRBJ1-1
CDR3nt: TGTGCCAGCAGCTCGTTACAGTGGAGGGCGCATGGGTGGGCTGAAGCTTTCTTT
CDR3aa: CASSSLQWRAHGWAEAFF

abundance: -
v_gene: TRBV18
d_gene: TRBD1
j_gene: TRBJ2-1
CDR3nt: TGTGCCAGCTCACCAGGGGACAGGGTCTTGCCCCATGAGCAGTTCTTC
CDR3aa: CASSPGDRVLPHEQFF

abundance: -
v_gene: TRBV2
d_gene: -
j_gene: TRBJ1-1
CDR3nt: TGTGCCAGCAGAACAGGGACTGAAGCTTTCTTT
CDR3aa: CASRTGTEAFF

abundance: -
v_gene: TRBV18
d_gene: -
j_gene: TRBJ1-6
CDR3nt: TGTGCCAGCTCACACGGGACAAACCAATTCACCCTCCACTTT
CDR3aa: CASSHGTNQFTLHF

abundance: -
v_gene: TRBV5-1
d_gene: -
j_gene: TRBJ1-1
CDR3nt: TGCGCCAGCAGCTTGAGGTCTGCAGGGGTGAACACTGAAGCTTTCTTT
CDR3aa: CASSLRSAGVNTEAFF

abundance: -
v_gene: TRBV11-2
d_gene: -
j_gene: TRBJ2-4
CDR3nt: TGTGCCAGCAGCTTACCTTTAGCCAAAAACATTCAGTACTTC
CDR3aa: CASSLPLAKNIQYF

abundance: -
v_gene: TRBV4-2
d_gene: -
j_gene: TRBJ2-7
CDR3nt: TGTGCCAGCAGCGCCCCGAGGGGGTCCTACGAGCAGTACTTC
CDR3aa: CASSAPRGSYEQYF

abundance: -
v_gene: TRBV6-6
d_gene: -
j_gene: TRBJ1-2
CDR3nt: TGTGCCAGCACATACAGTTTGAGGGTCTATGGCTACACCTTC
CDR3aa: CASTYSLRVYGYTF

abundance: -
v_gene: TRBV12-3/TRBV12-4
d_gene: -
j_gene: TRBJ2-7
CDR3nt: TGTGCCAGCAGTTTTAATTACGAGCAGTACTTC
CDR3aa: CASSFNYEQYF

abundance: -
v_gene: TRBV5-8
d_gene: -
j_gene: TRBJ1-1
CDR3nt: TGTGCCAGCAGGTCGGGACTTACGAACACTGAAGCTTTCTTT
CDR3aa: CASRSGLTNTEAFF

abundance: once
v_gene: TRBV29-1
d_gene: -
j_gene: TRBJ1-1
CDR3nt: TGCAGTTCCTCGTCGGGCACTGAAGCTTTCTTT
CDR3aa: CSSSSGTEAFF

abundance: -
v_gene: TRBV9
d_gene: TRBD2
j_gene: TRBJ2-3
CDR3nt: TGTGCCAGCAGCGTAGCTTCTAGCGGGAGTGCAGATACGCAGTATTTT
CDR3aa: CASSVASSGSADTQYF

abundance: -
v_gene: TRBV2
d_gene: -
j_gene: TRBJ1-1
CDR3nt: TGTGCCAGCAGGGTTGCTATGAACACTGAAGCTTTCTTT
CDR3aa: CASRVAMNTEAFF

abundance: -
v_gene: TRBV7-9
d_gene: TRBD1
j_gene: TRBJ2-7
CDR3nt: TGTGCCAGCAGCTTGGGACAGGGGACTTACGAGCAGTACTTC
CDR3aa: CASSLGQGTYEQYF

abundance: many
v_gene: TRBV3-1/TRBV3-2
d_gene: -
j_gene: TRBJ1-2
CDR3nt: TGTGCCAGCAGCCAATCAGGGAACTATGGCTACACCTTC
CDR3aa: CASSQSGNYGYTF

abundance: -
v_gene: TRBV27
d_gene: -
j_gene: TRBJ1-6
CDR3nt: TGTGCCAGCAGTGAAACCCTCTACAATTCACCCCTCCACTTT
CDR3aa: CASSETLYNSPLHF